This TCR beta chain was obtained from a study of Graves' ophthalmopathy and Graves' hyperthyroidism. Germline V gene lookup returns CDR1 SQVTM and CDR2 ANQGSEA. After removal of 5 bases from V and 4 bases from J, the junction contained 9 bases not matched to a gene. This CDR3 contains 14 residues. RNA transcripts served as template for amplifying TCR beta CDR3 sequences. First-round RT-PCR employed HTBI primers, with a second-round multiplex PCR after it. MiXCR was run by TCRdb on the multiplex PCR reads, yielding one entry per CDR3 protein. The sample holds over 200,000 distinct CDR3 sequences, under 30% seen once.

What was sequenced was peripheral blood. This TCR was sampled from a man aged 50 to 60 with Graves' ophthalmopathy. V is TRBV29-1 and J is TRBJ1-2; 8 bases fit TRBD1. The CDR3 sequence is CSVPPNDRGYGYTF. In DNA, the CDR3 is TGCAGCGTTCCCCCGAATGACAGGGGCTATGGCTACACCTTC.